This is a list of T cell receptor beta chains from one sample in a study of blood T cells in healthy people across ages. MiXCR was run by TCRdb on the 5' RACE reads, yielding one entry per CDR3 protein. Here the sample spans around 1,000,000 distinct CDR3 sequences, more than 30% being singletons. Sample: blood. These receptors were taken from a man aged 18 to 30 in good health. CDR3s include the opening cysteine and the closing phenylalanine or tryptophan. The D gene is left open where the match is weak. The size of a clone is reported for some rows only, either as once, few or many, or as a class for expanded clones.

J	D	length	V	size	CDR3	DNA
TRBJ2-1	NA	13	TRBV13	NA	CASSGGRVNEQFF	TGTGCCAGCAGCGGGGGACGGGTAAATGAACAGTTCTTC
TRBJ2-1	NA	13	TRBV29-1	NA	CSTGESSYNEQFF	TGCAGTACTGGGGAAAGCTCCTACAATGAGCAGTTCTTC
TRBJ1-1	NA	13	TRBV29-1	NA	CSACSQVNTEAFF	TGCAGCGCATGCAGCCAGGTGAACACTGAAGCTTTCTTT
TRBJ2-5	TRBD2	19	TRBV27	NA	CASRGTGTSHSLVQETQYF	TGTGCCAGCAGGGGAACCGGGACTAGTCATTCCCTTGTACAAGAGACCCAGTACTTC
TRBJ1-1	TRBD1	15	TRBV6-2/TRBV6-3	NA	CASSFDGTGPTEAFF	TGTGCCAGCAGTTTTGATGGGACAGGGCCTACTGAAGCTTTCTTT
TRBJ2-1	TRBD2	17	TRBV4-2	few	CASSQGTSGPIYNEQFF	TGTGCCAGCAGTCAGGGGACTAGCGGGCCCATCTACAATGAGCAGTTCTTC
TRBJ2-3	TRBD1	16	TRBV9	NA	CASSADPGQVTDTQYF	TGTGCCAGCAGCGCCGACCCGGGACAGGTCACAGATACGCAGTATTTT
TRBJ2-7	TRBD1	15	TRBV20-1	NA	CSARQGAASNYEQYF	TGCAGTGCTAGACAGGGGGCGGCAAGTAACTACGAGCAGTACTTC
TRBJ2-7	TRBD1	16	TRBV4-3	NA	CASSQVYRGHAVEQYF	TGCGCCAGCAGCCAAGTGTACAGGGGGCATGCGGTTGAGCAGTACTTC
TRBJ2-1	NA	13	TRBV6-6	few	CASRTYAGNEQFF	TGTGCCAGCAGAACCTACGCGGGGAATGAGCAGTTCTTC
TRBJ2-7	TRBD1	14	TRBV5-1	few	CASSSAGQGNEQYF	TGCGCCAGCAGCTCTGCGGGACAGGGGAACGAGCAGTACTTC
TRBJ2-3	NA	14	TRBV6-2/TRBV6-3	NA	CASKTQSAADTQYF	TGTGCCAGCAAAACTCAGTCGGCGGCGGATACGCAGTATTTT
TRBJ1-2	NA	14	TRBV5-1	NA	CASRPGPQTAGYTF	TGCGCCAGCAGGCCAGGCCCCCAAACTGCTGGCTATACCTTC
TRBJ2-1	NA	16	TRBV7-9	many	CASSPLRGAPYNEQFF	TGTGCCAGCAGCCCGCTTAGGGGGGCCCCCTACAATGAGCAGTTCTTC
TRBJ2-7	TRBD2	14	TRBV6-2/TRBV6-3	NA	CASRTSGGVYEQYF	TGTGCCAGCAGGACTAGCGGGGGGGTATACGAGCAGTACTTC
TRBJ2-3	NA	14	TRBV6-5	few	CASSYLPSTDTQYF	TGTGCCAGCAGTTACCTACCCAGCACAGATACGCAGTATTTT
TRBJ2-7	TRBD2	18	TRBV6-2/TRBV6-3	NA	CASLDSSSGGSSYNEQYF	TGTGCCAGCCTGGACAGTTCTAGCGGGGGATCCTCCTACAATGAGCAGTACTTC
TRBJ2-2	TRBD1	18	TRBV3-1	NA	CASSPNLDRAGLVRELFF	TGTGCCAGCAGTCCTAACCTTGACAGGGCCGGGTTGGTAAGGGAGCTGTTTTTT
TRBJ2-1	NA	13	TRBV11-1	few	CASRQGPYNEQFF	TGTGCCAGCAGGCAGGGGCCCTACAATGAGCAGTTCTTC
TRBJ1-1	NA	15	TRBV7-2	NA	CASSFNLQDGVGAFF	TGTGCCAGCAGCTTCAATCTTCAGGACGGTGTGGGAGCTTTCTTT
TRBJ1-6	TRBD1	19	TRBV7-3	NA	CASSLPLLDRGLEGSPLHF	TGTGCCAGCAGCCTCCCTCTACTCGACAGGGGGCTAGAAGGGTCACCCCTCCACTTT
TRBJ1-2	TRBD1	11	TRBV7-8	NA	CASSWGQGYTF	TGTGCCAGCAGCTGGGGACAGGGGTACACCTTC
TRBJ1-6	NA	13	TRBV14	NA	CASGWADNSPLHF	TGTGCCAGCGGGTGGGCCGATAATTCACCCCTCCACTTT
TRBJ2-5	NA	15	TRBV5-1	few	CASSTRPGGVETQYF	TGCGCCAGCAGCACCCGACCCGGAGGAGTGGAGACCCAGTACTTC
TRBJ2-3	NA	16	TRBV20-1	NA	CSARDRRTGVSDTQYF	TGCAGTGCTAGAGATCGAAGGACTGGCGTCTCCGATACGCAGTATTTT
TRBJ1-5	NA	17	TRBV6-2/TRBV6-3	NA	CAGSYSRARGSNQPQHF	TGTGCCGGCAGTTACTCGAGAGCACGGGGCAGCAATCAGCCCCAGCATTTT
TRBJ1-4	NA	14	TRBV20-1	few	CSATPSGGYEKLFF	TGCAGTGCTACCCCCTCTGGGGGGTATGAAAAACTGTTTTTT
TRBJ2-1	NA	14	TRBV29-1	many	CSVRQGTPYNEQFF	TGCAGCGTTCGTCAGGGGACCCCTTACAATGAGCAGTTCTTC
TRBJ2-5	TRBD1	14	TRBV27	few	CASSRATGGGLQYF	TGTGCCAGCAGTCGAGCGACAGGGGGCGGGTTGCAGTACTTC
TRBJ1-6	NA	15	TRBV21-1	NA	CASSPRQTYNSPLHF	TGTGCCAGCAGCCCGCGACAGACCTATAATTCACCCCTCCACTTT
TRBJ1-3	NA	13	TRBV12-3/TRBV12-4	NA	CASSRGPGNTIYF	TGTGCCAGCAGCCGTGGTCCGGGAAACACCATATATTTT
TRBJ2-5	NA	14	TRBV18	few	CASSSTRAQETQYF	TGTGCCAGCTCATCTACCCGGGCACAAGAGACCCAGTACTTC